This T cell receptor (beta chain) appears in the sequencing data of a study of cytomegalovirus exposure and HLA in healthy donors. Regarding the study as a whole: Accurate HLA-A and HLA-B prediction from TCR beta sequences was reported for most subjects.

This clone has a handful of counts. No antigen is known for it. Germline CDR1 reads SEHNR; CDR2 reads FQNEAQ (reference sequence). The CDR3 is made up of 17 amino acids. V lost 5 bases to trimming and J lost 3 bases; unmatched junction nucleotides: 7. PCR amplification relied on 60 Vbeta primers (plus 13 Jbeta primers). As handled by the study authors: Later work found tens of millions of unique TCR beta chains, with 9 million to 13 million shared. Assay used: immunoSEQ multiplex PCR; TCRdb lists only in-frame clones, some missing. The DNA gave D and trimming, while V, J and clone size come from that table. Counted here are about 170,000 clones, less than 90% occurring once; the ten biggest clones make up 0.38%.

J is TRBJ2-3 and V is TRBV7-9; 14 bases agree with TRBD2. The sequence derives from a boy younger than 10 in good health and CMV-seronegative. Sequencing was done on a sample of PBMCs. The CDR3 reads CASSDGTSGSDTDTQYF. Here the CDR3 DNA reads TGTGCCAGCAGCGACGGGACTAGCGGGAGTGATACAGATACGCAGTATTTT.